Presented here are 4 T cell receptor beta chains from one specimen sequenced in a study of cytomegalovirus exposure and HLA in healthy donors. PCR was performed using 60 Vbeta and 13 Jbeta primers. TCRdb's table, derived via immunoSEQ multiplex PCR, lists solely in-frame clones and lacks some. The data show around 110,000 clones, with about 76% seen just once and approximately 4.4% held by the top ten. The sample consisted of PBMCs. These receptors were collected from a man aged 30 to 45 in good health and CMV-seropositive.

This chain joins TRBV6-1 and TRBJ2-5, with 7 bases aligning to TRBD2. The CDR3 is made up of 16 amino acids. Per the germline V gene, CDR1 is MNHNS and CDR2 is SASEGT. J lost 1 base, V lost 0 bases, and 5 bases had no gene match. This CDR3 is CASSEALGTTQETQYF. The CDR3 DNA is TGTGCCAGCAGTGAAGCGCTCGGGACTACCCAAGAGACCCAGTACTTC.

This clone was detected only once. This chain joins TRBV6-1 and TRBJ1-6, with 8 bases aligning to TRBD1. CDR1 is MNHNS and CDR2 is SASEGT in the germline V gene. This CDR3 region has 15 residues. V lost 6 bases and J lost 9; bases outside the gene matches: 10. CDR3 in DNA: TGTGCCAGCAGCGTTATACAGGGGGATAGTTCACCCCTCCACTTT. Its translation: CASSVIQGDSSPLHF.

The gene calls are TRBV28 and TRBJ2-3; 11 nucleotides match TRBD2. CDR3 length equals 14 residues. The junction had 10 bases not matched to a gene; V was cut back by 10 bases and J by 7 bases. Looked up from germline, CDR1 is MDHEN and CDR2 is SYDVKM. CDR3 protein: CATDSGGGFNTQYF. Here the CDR3 DNA reads TGTGCCACTGATAGCGGGGGGGGGTTCAATACGCAGTATTTT.

The chain combines TRBV9 with TRBJ1-5; the match to TRBD1 covers 7 bases. Germline assignment: CDR1 SGDLS and CDR2 YYNGEE. The CDR3 length is 14 residues. Trimming at V came to 2 bases and at J to 5 bases, leaving 4 bases not matched to a gene. DNA of the CDR3: TGTGCCAGCAGCGTCAGGGGGGAGGATCAGCCCCAGCATTTT. This sequence encodes CASSVRGEDQPQHF.